The sequence of this T cell receptor (beta chain) was determined in a study of shared clonotypes between healthy human individuals. CDR3 length: 17 residues. Trimming removed 1 base at V and 4 bases at J, with 19 bases between. The germline CDR1 and CDR2 sequences are LGHNA and YSLEER. For this clone: The antigen is unknown.

Study-level results: Non-shared clonotypes had lower generation probabilities than clonotypes shared by all four sorted-subset donors.

The method was immunoSEQ multiplex PCR; TCRdb's version includes in-frame clones alone and lacks a portion of them. The sample lists approximately 2,300,000 clones, around 92% occurring once. The rearrangement uses TRBV4-3 and TRBJ1-1; the D gene is possibly TRBD1 (6 bases). The receptor was derived from a man aged 18-30 years in good health. Some clones in this sample may be carry-over from other donors' samples. Sequenced: naive CD4+ T cells from PBMCs. The subset denotes: CD45RA+ positively selected. This CDR3 is CASSQASRGGLGTEAFF. In DNA form, the CDR3 reads TGCGCCAGCAGCCAAGCCTCCCGGGGGGGGCTGGGCACTGAAGCTTTCTTT.